These 23 T cell receptor beta chains were all obtained from the same sample, sequenced in a study of blood T cell repertoires in COVID-19 (dated by TCRdb to the early 2020s). The library relied on the immunoSEQ multiplex PCR assay. TCRdb took this table from immuneACCESS and kept in-frame rearrangements with V and J called. Such tables lack part of the clones; where checked against another copy, unresolved V genes explain under half of the gap, and the rest is unexplained. The table for this sample lists 45,000 to 65,000 clones; around nine tenths of them were counted only once. Together, the top ten hold approximately 8.1% of the sample. The sequencing input was peripheral blood. The receptors were gathered from an elderly man with active or convalescent COVID-19.

The V gene is TRBV16, the J gene TRBJ1-1; TRBD1 might be the D (5 bases). This CDR3 comprises 15 residues. Trimming stripped 4 bases from V and 5 bases from J, with 17 bases between. Germline assignment: CDR1 KGHSY and CDR2 FQNENV. The DNA of the CDR3 is TGTGCCAGCAGCCGCGCATCGGGGGGGAGGACTGAAGCTTTCTTT. Its protein product is CASSRASGGRTEAFF.

This clone appeared once. The V and J genes are TRBV7-2 and TRBJ2-1, with unresolved D. Trimming removed 5 bases at V and 6 bases at J, with 8 bases between. The germline V gene has CDR1 SGHTA and CDR2 FQGNSA. CDR3 size: 12 residues. CDR3 DNA: TGTGCCAGCAGCCGCGCTAGCAATGAGCAGTTCTTC. Translating it yields CASSRASNEQFF.

The rearrangement links TRBV19 to TRBJ1-5, with D maybe TRBD1 (6 bases). The CDR3 spans 13 residues. Trimming left V 6 bases short and J 6 bases short, with 12 bases between. Per germline, CDR1 LNHDA and CDR2 SQIVND (reference sequence). In DNA form, the CDR3 reads TGTGCCAGTAGCTCACAGGGAACTCAGCCCCAGCATTTT. Translating it yields CASSSQGTQPQHF. Looking up the rest from reference TRBV19 and TRBJ1-5 gives the full variable domain: DGGITQSPKYLFRKEGQNVTLSCEQNLNHDAMYWYRQDPGQGLRLIYYSQIVNDFQKGDIAEGYSVSREKKESFPLTVTSAQKNPTAFYLCASSSQGTQPQHFGDGTRLSIL.

The chain links TRBV7-9 to TRBJ2-3; no reliable D call. Trimming pared 1 base from V and 5 bases from J, leaving 4 bases between. Germline values: CDR1 SEHNR, CDR2 FQNEAQ (reference sequence). The CDR3 contains 12 residues. DNA for the CDR3: TGTGCCAGCAGCTTAGATATAGATACGCAGTATTTT. This sequence encodes CASSLDIDTQYF.

This clone has more than one count but fewer than ten. The chain is built from TRBV6-6 and TRBJ1-3; TRBD1 aligns across 9 bases. In germline, CDR1 is MNHNY, CDR2 SVGAGI (reference sequence). The CDR3 has 16 residues. V shed 6 bases and J 0 bases; nucleotides not matched to a gene: 6. DNA of the CDR3: TGTGCCAGCAGAGCGACAGGGGGATTCTCTGGAAACACCATATATTTT. As protein: CASRATGGFSGNTIYF.

This sequence joins TRBV12-5 and TRBJ1-5; D is possibly TRBD1 (6 bases). V lost 4 bases and J 2 bases, leaving 12 bases between the germline ends. Germline V CDR1 and CDR2: LGHNT, FRNRAP. The CDR3 totals 15 residues. CDR3 sequence reads: CASGSEYRGNQPQHF. The CDR3 nucleotides read TGTGCTAGTGGTTCGGAGTACAGGGGCAATCAGCCCCAGCATTTT.

The gene calls are TRBV14 and TRBJ2-3, with D uncertain. Looked up from germline, CDR1 is SGHDN and CDR2 is FVKESK. This CDR3 region has 18 residues. Trimming cost V 0 bases and J 1 base, with 17 bases left between them. As DNA, the CDR3 is TGTGCCAGCAGCCAAGATCACCCCGGTTCCCTGGGCACAGATACGCAGTATTTT. Amino acid sequence: CASSQDHPGSLGTDTQYF.

CDR3: CASSPTDPKNYEQYF. In DNA, the CDR3 is TGTGCCAGCTCTCCTACAGATCCCAAAAACTACGAGCAGTACTTC. The rearrangement joins TRBV18 to TRBJ2-7; D unclear. Germline-derived CDR1 and CDR2 are KGHSH and LQKENI. The CDR3 is 15 residues long. Trimming shortened V by 6 bases and J by 3 bases, and 18 bases separated the two germline ends.

This clone has only a few counts. The genes are TRBV7-9 and TRBJ1-6, with 7 bases lining up with TRBD1. CDR3 length: 17 residues. V lost 5 bases, J lost 11 bases, and 18 bases stayed unmatched. CDR1 SEHNR and CDR2 FQNEAQ come from the germline V gene (reference sequence). For the CDR3, the DNA is TGTGCCAGCAGCCCCCTAGAGGAGGGGGCGAGGAATCCACCCCTCCACTTT. It yields the protein CASSPLEEGARNPPLHF.

V gene TRBV10-1 combines with J gene TRBJ2-1, with TRBD2 matching over 12 bases. The CDR3 length is 13 residues. J lost 15 bases, V lost 2 bases, and 5 bases had no gene match. The V gene's germline CDR1 is WNHNN and CDR2 SYGVQD (reference sequence). DNA of the CDR3: TGCGCCAGCAGTGAGACTAGCGGGAGGATTGCGTTCTTC. Amino acids: CASSETSGRIAFF.

This chain links TRBV29-1 with TRBJ1-1; D uncertain. The CDR3 has 15 residues. The germline V gene has CDR1 SQVTM and CDR2 ANQGSEA. Trimming shortened V by 6 bases and J by 1 base, and 18 bases separated the two germline ends. CDR3 loop: CSVEADFYSNTEAFF. CDR3 bases: TGCAGCGTAGAGGCAGATTTCTATTCGAACACTGAAGCTTTCTTT.

The chain joins TRBV6-5 to TRBJ1-1; 10 bases match TRBD1. V was pared by 2 bases and J by 3 bases, with 3 bases of the junction left unmatched. The CDR3 is 15 residues long. Germline values: CDR1 MNHEY, CDR2 SVGAGI. CDR3 residues: CASSYRDRGHTEAFF. The CDR3, as DNA: TGTGCCAGCAGTTACCGCGACAGGGGGCACACTGAAGCTTTCTTT.

The rearrangement joins TRBV4-1 to TRBJ1-5, with 7 bases lining up with TRBD1. The J segment lost 1 base and the V segment lost 9 bases, leaving 6 bases of the junction unmatched. The CDR3 spans 14 residues. The germline CDR1 and CDR2 sequences are MGHRA and YSYEKL. In DNA form, the CDR3 reads TGCGCCAGTCACCAGACAGGGAGCAATCAGCCCCAGCATTTT. This encodes CASHQTGSNQPQHF.

The V and J genes are TRBV19 and TRBJ1-3; no clear D. V was cut by 4 bases and J by 0 bases, with 13 bases left in between. Germline-derived CDR1 and CDR2 are LNHDA and SQIVND (reference sequence). The CDR3 runs to 16 residues. CDR3 nucleotides: TGTGCCAGTAGTAACCGGGATCTCCCCTCTGGAAACACCATATATTTT. The encoded protein is CASSNRDLPSGNTIYF.

V gene TRBV6-4 combines with J gene TRBJ2-3; 9 bases map to TRBD2. The germline gives CDR1 MRHNA, CDR2 SNTAGT. This CDR3 contains 15 residues. J was trimmed by 2 bases and V by 6 bases; bases with no gene match: 6. CDR3 bases: TGTGCCAGCAGAACGACTAGCGGCCTCACAGATACGCAGTATTTT. This codes for CASRTTSGLTDTQYF.

V is TRBV6-2 or TRBV6-3 and J is TRBJ1-1; 12 nucleotides match TRBD1. V shed 6 bases and J 5 bases; nucleotides not matched to a gene: 10. CDR3 length equals 16 residues. CDR1 and CDR2 from the germline V gene are MNHEY and SVGEGT. CDR3 bases: TGTGCCAGCAGCCGTGGGACAGGGGGCTTCGGGACTGAAGCTTTCTTT. This codes for CASSRGTGGFGTEAFF.

This clone occurred a few times. This rearrangement joins TRBV30 to TRBJ1-4; possible D gene TRBD1, 5 bases. The V end was cut by 3 bases, the J end by 7 bases, with 15 bases between. Germline-derived CDR1 and CDR2 are GTSNPN and SVGIG (reference sequence). This CDR3 has 14 amino acids. CDR3 DNA sequence: TGTGCCTGGAGGCGGGGGGGTAGCGGTGAAAAACTGTTTTTT. This translates into CAWRRGGSGEKLFF. Together with reference TRBV30 and TRBJ1-4, the CDR3 gives the full variable domain: SQTIHQWPATLVQPVGSPLSLECTVEGTSNPNLYWYRQAAGRGLQLLFYSVGIGQISSEVPQNLSASRPQDRQFILSSKKLLLSDSGFYLCAWRRGGSGEKLFFGSGTQLSVL.

The chain has TRBV5-1 and TRBJ2-1, with 7 bases identical to TRBD2. Germline-derived CDR1 and CDR2 are SGHRS and YFSETQ. The V gene end was trimmed by 6 bases and the J gene end by 3 bases; junction bases not matched to a gene: 9. The CDR3 consists of 15 residues. The CDR3 region has the DNA TGCGCCAGCAAGCGGGGACCCGAAAACTACAATGAGCAGTTCTTC. This sequence encodes CASKRGPENYNEQFF.

This chain connects TRBV4-3 to TRBJ2-1; D ambiguous. V was pared by 3 bases and J by 4 bases, with 13 bases between. This CDR3 has 15 amino acids. Germline values: CDR1 LGHNA, CDR2 YSLEER. The CDR3 DNA sequence: TGCGCCAGCAGCCAGGTGTATGAGACATACAATGAGCAGTTCTTC. Translation: CASSQVYETYNEQFF.

This sequence joins TRBV7-2 and TRBJ2-1, with 10 bases identical to TRBD2. The CDR3 loop spans 15 amino acids. Germline CDR1 is SGHTA and CDR2 is FQGNSA. V lost 3 bases, J lost 9 bases, and 8 bases stayed unmatched. The CDR3 reads CASSFKPSGSFEQFF. The CDR3 coding sequence is TGTGCCAGCAGCTTTAAACCTAGCGGGAGTTTTGAGCAGTTCTTC.

V is TRBV15 and J is TRBJ1-5; no definite D call. V was shortened by 0 bases and J by 0 bases, with 3 bases between the two germline ends. The CDR3 is 14 residues long. Germline CDR1 is LNHNV and CDR2 is YYDKDF (reference sequence). The CDR3 bases are TGTGCCACCAGCAGAGATTATAGCAATCAGCCCCAGCATTTT. Its translation: CATSRDYSNQPQHF.

CDR3 in DNA: TGTGCCAGTAGAAAGGGGCCCGGGGGAGAGCAGTTCTTC. Protein product: CASRKGPGGEQFF. This chain connects TRBV19 to TRBJ2-1; TRBD2 might be the D (6 bases). This CDR3 has 13 residues. CDR1 is LNHDA and CDR2 is SQIVND in the germline V gene (reference sequence). V was clipped by 6 bases and J by 10 bases, with 16 bases between them. Based on the CDR3 plus reference TRBV19 and TRBJ2-1, the full variable domain is DGGITQSPKYLFRKEGQNVTLSCEQNLNHDAMYWYRQDPGQGLRLIYYSQIVNDFQKGDIAEGYSVSREKKESFPLTVTSAQKNPTAFYLCASRKGPGGEQFFGPGTRLTVL.

This clone was recorded once. This rearrangement joins TRBV6-5 to TRBJ1-2, with 10 positions matching TRBD1. The CDR3 consists of 13 residues. Germline loops: CDR1 MNHEY, CDR2 SVGAGI. With V trimmed by 6 bases and J by 7 bases, 5 bases remained unmatched. As DNA, the CDR3 is TGTGCCAGCAGGACAGGGGGCGCGGGTGGCTACACCTTC. Protein sequence: CASRTGGAGGYTF.